A single sample is the source of the 20 T cell receptor beta chains below, sequenced in a study of cytomegalovirus exposure and HLA in healthy donors. The PCR had 60 Vbeta and 13 Jbeta primers. Clones were read by immunoSEQ multiplex PCR, and TCRdb kept only the in-frame ones, dropping some. The sample consists of about 100,000 clones, more than 65% of them appearing once. The sample comprised PBMCs. Receptors originate from a woman aged 18-30 years in good health and CMV-seronegative.

The rearrangement uses TRBV28 and TRBJ1-5; no firm D call. The CDR3 is made up of 13 amino acids. Trimming stripped 5 bases from V and 3 bases from J, with 8 bases between. CDR1 and CDR2 from the germline V gene are MDHEN and SYDVKM. Here the CDR3 DNA reads TGTGCCAGCAGTGAGGAGATCAATCAGCCCCAGCATTTT. The encoded protein is CASSEEINQPQHF. The full variable domain, completed using reference TRBV28 and TRBJ1-5, is DVKVTQSSRYLVKRTGEKVFLECVQDMDHENMFWYRQDPGLGLRLIYFSYDVKMKEKGDIPEGYSVSREKKERFSLILESASTNQTSMYLCASSEEINQPQHFGDGTRLSIL.

The gene calls are TRBV5-1 and TRBJ2-5; TRBD2 agrees at 8 bases. This CDR3 has 18 amino acids. Germline CDR1 reads SGHRS; CDR2 reads YFSETQ. The J segment lost 2 bases and the V segment lost 4 bases, leaving 16 bases of the junction unmatched. The CDR3 DNA follows: TGCGCCAGCAGCCCCCGCCCCGGGGGGGCCCTAAATCAAGAGACCCAGTACTTC. Protein: CASSPRPGGALNQETQYF.

This chain uses TRBV2 with TRBJ2-5; tentative D call: TRBD2 (7 bases). The germline CDR1 and CDR2 sequences are SNHLY and FYNNEI. The length of the CDR3 is 15 residues. V was clipped by 1 base and J by 11 bases, with 20 bases between them. The CDR3, as DNA: TGTGCCAGCAGTGAAGGGGGGGGCCAACTGGAGGAGCAGTACTTC. Translating it yields CASSEGGGQLEEQYF.

The rearrangement uses TRBV5-6 and TRBJ2-1, with 10 bases fitting TRBD2. Germline V CDR1 and CDR2: SGHDT, YYEEEE. This CDR3 has 15 amino acids. The ends lost 4 bases at V and 8 bases at J; junction bases unmatched: 9. The DNA of the CDR3 is TGTGCCAGCAGCGTGGAGCGGGAGGGTAGCGATGAGCAGTTCTTC. This codes for CASSVEREGSDEQFF.

In regard to this clone: A read error may account for a junction end that differs from germline. This chain connects TRBV7-9 to TRBJ2-1; D is perhaps TRBD2 (6 bases). The CDR3 contains 11 residues. The germline gives CDR1 SEHNR, CDR2 FQNEAQ (reference sequence). The CDR3 nucleotides are TGTTCCAGCAGCTCCGGGAGAGCGGAGTTCTTC. This codes for CSSSSGRAEFF.

CDR3 sequence: CASSRTNRGGNQPQHF. For the CDR3, the DNA is TGTGCCAGCAGTCGCACCAACAGGGGAGGCAATCAGCCCCAGCATTTT. V and J are TRBV27 and TRBJ1-5, with 7 bases matching TRBD1. The V segment lost 5 bases and the J segment 2 bases; nucleotides outside the gene matches: 9. CDR3 length: 16 residues. Germline V gene data show CDR1 as MNHEY and CDR2 as SMNVEV (reference sequence).

The chain is built from TRBV7-9 and TRBJ2-7, with TRBD2 as a possible D gene (6 bases). CDR1 is SEHNR and CDR2 is FQNEAQ in the germline V gene (reference sequence). The CDR3 runs 16 residues. The V gene lost 5 bases and the J gene lost 4 bases, with 21 bases spanning the gap. CDR3 in amino acids: CASSPTGTDKQYEQYF. The CDR3 coding sequence is TGTGCCAGCAGCCCAACCGGGACTGACAAACAATACGAGCAGTACTTC.

The chain recombines TRBV6-1 with TRBJ1-2; D is perhaps TRBD1 (6 bases). This CDR3 spans 17 amino acids. Germline loops: CDR1 MNHNS, CDR2 SASEGT. V was shortened by 6 bases and J by 1 base, with 21 bases between the two germline ends. The CDR3 reads CASREWAGGANNYGYTF. CDR3 in DNA: TGTGCCAGCAGAGAATGGGCGGGGGGGGCGAATAACTATGGCTACACCTTC.

This chain uses TRBV7-2 with TRBJ1-1; D unresolved. This CDR3 region has 15 residues. V lost 0 bases and J 3 bases, leaving 11 bases between the germline ends. CDR1 and CDR2 from the germline V gene are SGHTA and FQGNSA. The CDR3, as DNA: TGTGCCAGCAGCTTAGCGATGAGGGCAGACACTGAAGCTTTCTTT. Amino acid sequence: CASSLAMRADTEAFF.

The chain is built from TRBV2 and TRBJ2-3; the D gene is possibly TRBD1 (5 bases). V lost 1 base and J lost 2, with 10 bases in between. There are 15 residues in the CDR3. Germline CDR1 reads SNHLY; CDR2 reads FYNNEI. CDR3 region: CASSEVGVTTDTQYF. Written as DNA, the CDR3 is TGTGCCAGCAGTGAAGTAGGGGTTACCACAGATACGCAGTATTTT.

CDR3 sequence (DNA): TGCAGTGCTAGGTGGAGGGGCGAGCAGTACTTC. It translates to CSARWRGEQYF. The V and J genes are TRBV20-1 and TRBJ2-7; tentative D call: TRBD2 (6 bases). The CDR3 runs 11 residues. The V end lost 3 bases, the J end lost 6 bases, and 9 bases lay between the germline ends. Germline V gene data show CDR1 as DFQATT and CDR2 as SNEGSKA (reference sequence).

The chain links TRBV4-1 to TRBJ2-1; TRBD2 might be the D (5 bases). Germline lookup yields CDR1 MGHRA and CDR2 YSYEKL. The V and J ends lost 2 bases and 4 bases respectively, with 9 bases between them. The CDR3 is 14 amino acids. The CDR3 spells CASSQQRSYNEQFF. The CDR3 DNA is TGCGCCAGCAGCCAACAGCGGAGTTACAATGAGCAGTTCTTC.

V usage is TRBV27 and J usage is TRBJ2-2, with D perhaps TRBD2 (6 bases). Between the trimmed V and J ends, which lost 4 bases and 6 bases, there was a span of 21 bases. This CDR3 comprises 17 residues. Germline V gene lookup returns CDR1 MNHEY and CDR2 SMNVEV (reference sequence). Written as DNA, the CDR3 is TGTGCCAGCAGTTGGGGTGGGGGGAGAATGGTTGCCGGGGAGCTGTTTTTT. Translated, it gives CASSWGGGRMVAGELFF.

The rearrangement uses TRBV6-6 and TRBJ2-7; 11 nucleotides align to TRBD1. Looked up from germline, CDR1 is MNHNY and CDR2 is SVGAGI (reference sequence). With V trimmed by 0 bases and J by 12 bases, 7 bases remained unmatched. The CDR3 is made up of 14 amino acids. CDR3 sequence reads: CASSYSMGQGVRYF. The CDR3 coding sequence is TGTGCCAGCAGTTACTCGATGGGACAGGGGGTTCGGTACTTC.

The gene calls are TRBV4-3 and TRBJ2-5, with 9 bases aligning to TRBD2. After removal of 1 base from V and 0 bases from J, the junction contained 15 bases not matched to a gene. The CDR3 is 20 amino acids. Germline CDR1 reads LGHNA; CDR2 reads YSLEER. The CDR3 coding sequence is TGCGCCAGCAGCCAAGTTCGGCGGGGGGGCCTAATAGGGTACCAAGAGACCCAGTACTTC. Translated, it gives CASSQVRRGGLIGYQETQYF.

The CDR3 DNA sequence: TGTGCCTGGGGACAGGGTGGTCGCACTGAAGCTTTCTTT. Protein sequence: CAWGQGGRTEAFF. The genes are TRBV30 and TRBJ1-1, with 8 positions matching TRBD1. CDR1 and CDR2 from the germline V gene are GTSNPN and SVGIG (reference sequence). J lost 4 bases, V lost 5 bases, and 6 bases had no gene match. This CDR3 region has 13 residues.

The chain is built from TRBV11-2 and TRBJ2-4; 11 nucleotides line up with TRBD1. The CDR3 runs 16 residues. Germline V gene sequence: CDR1 SGHAT, CDR2 FQNNGV. J lost 1 base, V lost 5 bases, and 4 bases had no gene match. CDR3 sequence (DNA): TGTGCCAGCAGCGTCCGGGACAGGGGGGCCAAAAACATTCAGTACTTC. Protein product: CASSVRDRGAKNIQYF. Supplemented by reference TRBV11-2 and TRBJ2-4, the full variable domain reads EAGVAQSPRYKIIEKRQSVAFWCNPISGHATLYWYQQILGQGPKLLIQFQNNGVVDDSQLPKDRFSAERLKGVDSTLKIQPAKLEDSAVYLCASSVRDRGAKNIQYFGAGTRLSVL.

This sequence joins TRBV6-4 and TRBJ2-3; D may be TRBD1 (5 bases). The CDR3 totals 15 residues. V lost 4 bases and J 2 bases, leaving 13 bases between the germline ends. Germline loops: CDR1 MRHNA, CDR2 SNTAGT. Written as DNA, the CDR3 is TGTGCCAGCAGTGCGAAGGAAGGGGACACAGATACGCAGTATTTT. Its translation: CASSAKEGDTDTQYF.

The rearrangement links TRBV13 to TRBJ2-1; D may be TRBD2 (6 bases). V lost 3 bases and J 2 bases, leaving 11 bases between the germline ends. Germline lookup yields CDR1 PRHDT and CDR2 FYEKMQ (reference sequence). The CDR3 is made up of 15 amino acids. The CDR3 reads CASSLPGETYNEQFF. CDR3 in DNA: TGTGCCAGCAGCTTGCCGGGAGAGACCTACAATGAGCAGTTCTTC.

The chain uses TRBV7-3 and TRBJ2-1; perhaps TRBD2 as D (6 bases). From germline, CDR1 is SGHTA and CDR2 FQGTGA. The germline V and J ends were trimmed by 6 bases and 2 bases, with 8 bases remaining between them. CDR3 length: 13 residues. CDR3 region: CASSERAYNEQFF. Here the CDR3 DNA reads TGTGCCAGCAGTGAGCGGGCCTACAATGAGCAGTTCTTC.